These 7 T cell receptor beta chains originate from one sample sequenced in a study of beta chain features in type 1 diabetes. cDNA synthesis used the whole RNA isolate, giving expressed TCRB sequences. The data were produced by immunoSEQ multiplex PCR, yet TCRdb's version contains in-frame clones alone and is incomplete. The profile shows about 400,000 clones, about 12% of them singletons. The specimen was naive CD4+ T cells from blood. These receptor sequences come from a man aged 18 to 30 in good health.

The genes are TRBV29-1 and TRBJ2-7; D is perhaps TRBD1 (6 bases). The V end lost 6 bases, the J end lost 2 bases, and 14 bases lay between the germline ends. CDR1 is SQVTM, CDR2 ANQGSEA, per germline. This CDR3 is 13 amino acids long. In DNA, the CDR3 is TGCAGCGTCGCTCCGACAGGCACCTACGAGCAGTACTTC. It translates to CSVAPTGTYEQYF.

This clone was counted only a few times. This chain uses TRBV11-3 with TRBJ2-1, with 8 bases that match TRBD2. V lost 1 base to trimming and J lost 5 bases; unmatched junction nucleotides: 10. The CDR3 is made up of 17 amino acids. CDR1 and CDR2 from the germline V gene are SGHNT and YENEEA. For the CDR3, the DNA is TGTGCCAGCAGCTTAGCCCTATCTCAAGCGGGGGACAATGAGCAGTTCTTC. Residues: CASSLALSQAGDNEQFF.

The chain couples TRBV4-3 to TRBJ2-1; no definite D call. The V and J ends lost 8 bases and 4 bases respectively, with 9 bases between them. The CDR3 extends over 12 amino acids. Germline V gene data show CDR1 as LGHNA and CDR2 as YSLEER. In DNA form, the CDR3 reads TGCGCCAGCGGTCACAGTTACAATGAGCAGTTCTTC. It is translated as CASGHSYNEQFF.

The chain joins TRBV27 to TRBJ2-3; 7 bases align to TRBD2. Per germline, CDR1 MNHEY and CDR2 SMNVEV (reference sequence). The CDR3 length is 12 residues. V was clipped by 11 bases and J by 4 bases; unmatched bases: 6. The CDR3 loop reads CALGRDPDTQYF. CDR3 DNA sequence: TGTGCCCTGGGGAGGGATCCAGATACGCAGTATTTT.

This clone was counted between two and nine times. V usage is TRBV7-3 and J usage is TRBJ2-2, with D possibly being TRBD2 (5 bases). This CDR3 spans 14 amino acids. V was shortened by 5 bases and J by 1 base, with 8 bases between the two germline ends. CDR1 and CDR2 (germline): SGHTA, FQGTGA. CDR3 loop: CASSPGGNTGELFF. The CDR3 region has the DNA TGTGCCAGCAGCCCAGGAGGGAACACCGGGGAGCTGTTTTTT.

The V call is TRBV15, the J call TRBJ2-2, with D tentatively TRBD2 (5 bases). Germline CDR1 is LNHNV and CDR2 is YYDKDF (reference sequence). The CDR3 covers 15 residues. The ends were cut back, 3 bases at V and 1 base at J, with 9 bases in the middle. CDR3 protein: CATSRDSRNTGELFF. The CDR3, as DNA: TGTGCCACCAGCAGGGACTCTAGGAACACCGGGGAGCTGTTTTTT.

This clone was seen many times. The V gene is TRBV4-3, the J gene TRBJ2-6, with no clear D. V was trimmed by 0 bases and J by 0 bases, leaving 12 bases between them. This CDR3 spans 18 amino acids. Germline V CDR1 and CDR2: LGHNA, YSLEER. CDR3 in DNA: TGCGCCAGCAGCCAAGAGGGCGTCTTCTACTCTGGGGCCAACGTCCTGACTTTC. Its protein product is CASSQEGVFYSGANVLTF.